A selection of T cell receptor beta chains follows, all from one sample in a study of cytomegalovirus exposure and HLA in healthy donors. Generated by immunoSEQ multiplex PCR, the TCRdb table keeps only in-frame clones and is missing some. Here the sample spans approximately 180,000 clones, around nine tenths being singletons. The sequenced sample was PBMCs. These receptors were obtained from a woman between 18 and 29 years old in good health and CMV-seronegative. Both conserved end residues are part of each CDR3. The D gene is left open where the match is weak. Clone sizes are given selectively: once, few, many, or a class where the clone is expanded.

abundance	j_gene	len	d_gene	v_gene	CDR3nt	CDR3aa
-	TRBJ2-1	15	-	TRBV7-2	TGTGCCAGCAGCTCCCGTGCGGGGCGTCTCGATGAGCAGTTCTTC	CASSSRAGRLDEQFF
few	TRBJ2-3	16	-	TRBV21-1	TGTGCCAGCAGCACCGGACAGGGGGCGGCCACAGATACGCAGTATTTT	CASSTGQGAATDTQYF
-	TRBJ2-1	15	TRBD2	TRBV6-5	TGTGCCAGCAGTTCTAGCGGGGGGGTCTACAATGAGCAGTTCTTC	CASSSSGGVYNEQFF
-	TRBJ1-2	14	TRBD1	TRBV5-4	TGTGCCAGCAAAGTACAGGGGGCTTTCTATGGCTACACCTTC	CASKVQGAFYGYTF
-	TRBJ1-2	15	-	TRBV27	TGTGCCAGCAGTTTAGATAGGGGGGGGGCCTATGGCTACACCTTC	CASSLDRGGAYGYTF
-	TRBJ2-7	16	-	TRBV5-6	TGTGCCAGCAGGCTGGGGGCCAGGAGAATCTCCTACGAGCAGTACTTC	CASRLGARRISYEQYF
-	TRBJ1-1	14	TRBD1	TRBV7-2	TGTGCCAGCAGCTTAGCTTGGACAGGGGGGGGAGCTTTCTTT	CASSLAWTGGGAFF
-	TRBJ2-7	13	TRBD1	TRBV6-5	TGTGCCAGCAGGGGACAGGGTCCCTACGAGCAGTACTTC	CASRGQGPYEQYF
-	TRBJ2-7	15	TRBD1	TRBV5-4	TGTGCCAGCAGCTCCGGGACAGGTCCTTCCTACGAGCAGTACTTC	CASSSGTGPSYEQYF
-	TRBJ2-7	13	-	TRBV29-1	TGCAGCGTTTCCGGTCTATCCTCCTACGAGCAGTACTTC	CSVSGLSSYEQYF
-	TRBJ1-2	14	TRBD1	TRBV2	TGTGCCAGCAGTGTTCGGACAGGGGGATATGGCTACACCTTC	CASSVRTGGYGYTF
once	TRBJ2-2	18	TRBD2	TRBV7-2	TGTGCCAGCAGCTTTACCGGGGGGGGCCCCAGAATTTCCGGGGAGCTGTTTTTT	CASSFTGGGPRISGELFF
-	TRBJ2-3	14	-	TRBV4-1	TGCGCCAGCAGCCAAGGGCCCGGGGGAGATACGCAGTATTTT	CASSQGPGGDTQYF
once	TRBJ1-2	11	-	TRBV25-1	TGTGCCAGCAGTGGCGCACGGGGCTACACCTTC	CASSGARGYTF
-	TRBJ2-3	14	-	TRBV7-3	TGTGCCAGCAGCCAAGGACATTCCGCAGATACGCAGTATTTT	CASSQGHSADTQYF
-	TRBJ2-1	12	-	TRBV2	TGTGCCAGCAGTGAGGGAGACAATGAGCAGTTCTTC	CASSEGDNEQFF